The 27 T cell receptor beta chains listed next were all sequenced from one sample in a study of T cells in Graves' hyperthyroidism and ophthalmopathy. The source material, RNA transcripts, was used to amplify TCR beta CDR3 regions. The HTBI primer set was used in a first-round RT-PCR of the TCR CDR3. TCRdb re-analysed the multiplex PCR reads in MiXCR, keeping a single row per CDR3 protein. Of around 380,000 distinct CDR3 sequences listed, roughly 13% are singletons. The sequenced sample consisted of blood. The receptors stem from a man aged 30 to 39 with Graves' hyperthyroidism that later progressed to Graves' ophthalmopathy.

This chain joins TRBV11-2 and TRBJ2-2; TRBD2 might be the D (6 bases). Trimming took off 5 bases at V and 5 bases at J, with 12 bases between the two ends. This CDR3 contains 14 residues. The V gene's germline CDR1 is SGHAT and CDR2 FQNNGV. The CDR3 DNA reads as TGTGCCAGCAGCGGGGCAGGGAGGACCGGGGAGCTGTTTTTT. This codes for CASSGAGRTGELFF.

This clonotype came up many times. The V gene is TRBV28, the J gene TRBJ2-7; possibly TRBD1 for D (6 bases). The CDR3 runs to 15 residues. V was trimmed by 6 bases and J by 2 bases, leaving 17 bases between them. CDR1 is MDHEN and CDR2 is SYDVKM in the germline V gene. This chain's CDR3 is CASSFHRDDPYEQYF. Here the CDR3 DNA reads TGTGCCAGCAGCTTTCACAGGGATGATCCCTACGAGCAGTACTTC. Together with reference TRBV28 and TRBJ2-7, the CDR3 gives the full variable domain: DVKVTQSSRYLVKRTGEKVFLECVQDMDHENMFWYRQDPGLGLRLIYFSYDVKMKEKGDIPEGYSVSREKKERFSLILESASTNQTSMYLCASSFHRDDPYEQYFGPGTRLTVT.

The rearrangement links TRBV25-1 to TRBJ1-6, with D unresolved. With 4 bases removed from V and 6 bases from J, the gap between germline ends came to 10 bases. Germline CDR1 and CDR2: MGHDK and SYGVNS. The CDR3 has 14 amino acids. The CDR3 protein is CASSVGYFNSPLHF. The CDR3 DNA reads as TGTGCCAGCAGTGTTGGGTATTTTAATTCACCCCTCCACTTT.

This clonotype was seen at least ten times. The chain carries TRBV24-1 and TRBJ2-5; D is unresolved. Germline values: CDR1 KGHDR, CDR2 SFDVKD. The V end lost 0 bases, the J end lost 5 bases, and 3 bases lay between the germline ends. CDR3 length: 12 amino acids. This CDR3 reads CATSDLWETQYF. CDR3 in DNA: TGTGCCACCAGTGATTTGTGGGAGACCCAGTACTTC.

This clonotype has a count of ten or more. This rearrangement joins TRBV5-1 to TRBJ1-1; D unresolved. Germline loops: CDR1 SGHRS, CDR2 YFSETQ. V was pared by 1 base and J by 11 bases, with 12 bases between. The CDR3 sequence is 12 residues long. In DNA form, the CDR3 reads TGCGCCAGCAGCTTGAGGGAAGGGTTGGCTTTCTTT. It yields the protein CASSLREGLAFF.

The V gene is TRBV7-9, the J gene TRBJ1-1; D is uncertain. The CDR3 extends over 11 amino acids. Trimming removed 5 bases at V and 8 bases at J, with 9 bases between. From germline, CDR1 is SEHNR and CDR2 FQNEAQ (reference sequence). CDR3 loop: CASSPITEAFF. The CDR3 coding sequence is TGTGCCAGCAGCCCGATAACAGAAGCTTTCTTT.

This chain uses TRBV5-1 with TRBJ2-7; D may be TRBD1 or TRBD2 (5 bases each). Trimming removed 5 bases from V and 2 bases from J, with 17 bases in between. Germline V gene sequence: CDR1 SGHRS, CDR2 YFSETQ. The CDR3 is made up of 15 amino acids. The CDR3 sequence is CASSPAGTDTYEQYF. DNA of the CDR3: TGCGCCAGCAGTCCAGCCGGGACGGATACCTACGAGCAGTACTTC.

In this sample, this clonotype turned up many times. J is TRBJ1-5 and V is TRBV28; D perhaps matches TRBD1 (5 bases). The germline V gene encodes CDR1 MDHEN and CDR2 SYDVKM. This CDR3 is built from 12 residues. The germline V and J ends were trimmed by 8 bases and 3 bases, with 8 bases remaining between them. This CDR3 reads CASGRDNQPQHF. CDR3 nucleotide sequence: TGTGCCAGCGGCAGGGACAATCAGCCCCAGCATTTT.

The V gene is TRBV6-5, the J gene TRBJ2-2, with 9 bases aligning to TRBD1. Trimming took 0 bases from V and 5 from J; bases not matched to a gene: 1. The CDR3 is 15 residues long. The germline CDR1 and CDR2 sequences are MNHEY and SVGAGI. This CDR3 is CASSYSGQGTGELFF. Here the CDR3 DNA reads TGTGCCAGCAGTTACTCGGGACAGGGTACCGGGGAGCTGTTTTTT.

This clonotype appeared many times. A read error may account for a junction end that differs from germline. The chain employs TRBV5-1 and TRBJ1-6, with D maybe TRBD1 (6 bases). The CDR3 contains 13 residues. Germline V lookup: CDR1 SGHRS, CDR2 YFSETQ. This CDR3 is CASSLDSNSPLHF. CDR3 in DNA: TGCGCCAGCAGTTTGGACAGTAATTCACCCCTCCACTTT.

The chain employs TRBV5-8 and TRBJ2-5; a possible D gene is TRBD2 (6 bases). Trimming removed 7 bases at V and 4 bases at J, with 14 bases between. Germline-derived CDR1 and CDR2 are SGHTS and YDEGEE. CDR3 length equals 13 residues. The CDR3 spells CASLMDGRETQYF. For the CDR3, the DNA is TGTGCCAGCCTCATGGACGGGAGAGAGACCCAGTACTTC.

This clonotype was found many times. The V and J genes are TRBV12-3 or TRBV12-4 and TRBJ1-1, with TRBD1 matching 10 bases. The V and J ends lost 5 bases and 11 bases, in that order; junction bases with no gene match: 11. This CDR3 region has 14 residues. CDR3 sequence: CASSLQRTGGDAFF. The CDR3 nucleotides are TGTGCCAGCAGTCTTCAACGGACAGGGGGTGACGCTTTCTTT.

This clonotype showed up many times. CDR3 residues: CSVEYYNEQFF. The CDR3 DNA reads as TGCAGCGTTGAATACTACAATGAGCAGTTCTTC. The genes are TRBV29-1 and TRBJ2-1; D is uncertain. Trimming removed 2 bases at V and 3 bases at J, with 2 bases between. The CDR3 runs 11 residues. Germline V CDR1 and CDR2: SQVTM, ANQGSEA.

The sample holds many counts of this clonotype. The CDR3 protein is CSARPGGNEKLFF. Here the CDR3 DNA reads TGCAGTGCTAGGCCGGGGGGGAATGAAAAACTGTTTTTT. The V and J genes are TRBV20-1 and TRBJ1-4; D possibly corresponds to TRBD1 (5 bases). The germline V and J ends were trimmed by 3 bases and 5 bases, with 10 bases remaining between them. This CDR3 has 13 residues. Germline assignment: CDR1 DFQATT and CDR2 SNEGSKA (reference sequence).

The chain joins TRBV5-1 to TRBJ2-2, with a possible D match to TRBD1 (5 bases). The germline V gene encodes CDR1 SGHRS and CDR2 YFSETQ. The ends were cut back, 1 base at V and 7 bases at J, with 8 bases in the middle. The CDR3 spans 13 residues. The CDR3 nucleotides read TGCGCCAGCAGCTTGATGACAGACGGGGAGCTGTTTTTT. It specifies CASSLMTDGELFF.

The rearrangement links TRBV7-3 to TRBJ1-1, with unresolved D. The germline V and J ends were trimmed by 2 bases and 0 bases, with 10 bases remaining between them. Germline V gene data show CDR1 as SGHTA and CDR2 as FQGTGA. This CDR3 spans 15 amino acids. The DNA for the CDR3 is TGTGCCAGCAGCTTAGGAATAACAATGAACACTGAAGCTTTCTTT. Its translation: CASSLGITMNTEAFF.

This chain uses TRBV12-5 with TRBJ1-5; maybe TRBD1 (5 bases). The CDR3 has 15 amino acids. Germline CDR1 and CDR2: LGHNT and FRNRAP. Trimming stripped 3 bases from V and 0 bases from J, with 9 bases between. The CDR3 DNA reads as TGTGCTAGTGGTTTATCGGGGGTTAGCAATCAGCCCCAGCATTTT. It is translated as CASGLSGVSNQPQHF. Based on the CDR3 plus reference TRBV12-5 and TRBJ1-5, the full variable domain is DARVTQTPRHKVTEMGQEVTMRCQPILGHNTVFWYRQTMMQGLELLAYFRNRAPLDDSGMPKDRFSAEMPDATLATLKIQPSEPRDSAVYFCASGLSGVSNQPQHFGDGTRLSIL.

The chain links TRBV29-1 to TRBJ2-7; D may match TRBD1 or TRBD2 (7 bases each). CDR1 and CDR2 (germline): SQVTM, ANQGSEA. There are 15 residues in the CDR3. V lost 2 bases to trimming and J lost 2 bases, with 16 bases between them. This CDR3 reads CSVEFLAGGAYEQYF. The CDR3 nucleotides read TGCAGCGTTGAATTCCTGGCAGGGGGGGCCTACGAGCAGTACTTC.

Many counts were recorded for this clonotype. V gene TRBV6-1 combines with J gene TRBJ1-1; D is undetermined. The CDR3 loop spans 13 amino acids. Trimming cost V 5 bases and J 1 base, with 8 bases left between them. Germline values: CDR1 MNHNS, CDR2 SASEGT. In nucleotides, the CDR3 is TGTGCCAGCAGTAGCTGGGAGAACACTGAAGCTTTCTTT. Its protein product is CASSSWENTEAFF.

This clonotype showed up many times. This chain links TRBV11-2 with TRBJ1-4, with TRBD1 as a possible D gene (6 bases). CDR3 length: 15 residues. Germline assignment: CDR1 SGHAT and CDR2 FQNNGV. V lost 2 bases, J lost 6 bases, and 13 bases lay in between. The CDR3 loop is CASSLLGGFDEKLFF. The CDR3 nucleotides are TGTGCCAGCAGCTTACTGGGGGGCTTTGATGAAAAACTGTTTTTT.

This clonotype was detected a few times. This chain connects TRBV6-6 to TRBJ1-2, with D perhaps TRBD1 (5 bases). V was pared by 2 bases and J by 5 bases, with 15 bases between. Germline CDR1 MNHNY, CDR2 SVGAGI (reference sequence). There are 15 residues in the CDR3. The CDR3 coding sequence is TGTGCCAGCAGTTACCTTACCGAGGGGTATTATGGCTACACCTTC. Its protein is CASSYLTEGYYGYTF.

This clonotype was counted ten times or more. This chain connects TRBV11-1 to TRBJ2-1; D is unclear. Germline-derived CDR1 and CDR2 are SGHAT and FQDESV (reference sequence). V lost 3 bases and J 2 bases, leaving 5 bases between the germline ends. The CDR3 is made up of 13 amino acids. The CDR3 nucleotides read TGTGCCAGCAGCTTCTCCCCCTACAATGAGCAGTTCTTC. It specifies CASSFSPYNEQFF.

The chain recombines TRBV7-2 with TRBJ2-7, with TRBD1 matching over 9 bases. Germline CDR1 reads SGHTA; CDR2 reads FQGNSA. This CDR3 has 14 amino acids. The V gene end was trimmed by 5 bases and the J gene end by 5 bases; junction bases not matched to a gene: 7. The CDR3 here is CASSQRTGDHEQYF. CDR3 nucleotide sequence: TGTGCCAGCAGCCAAAGGACAGGGGACCACGAGCAGTACTTC.

Concerning this clonotype: A read error may produce the germline difference seen at one junction end. V is TRBV2 and J is TRBJ1-1; tentative D call: TRBD1 (5 bases). CDR3 length: 12 amino acids. Germline CDR1 is SNHLY and CDR2 is FYNNEI. The CDR3 nucleotides read TGTGCCAGTGGGACGGTGAACACTGAAGCTTCCTTT. This codes for CASGTVNTEASF.

This clonotype has just a few counts. Here the CDR3 reads CSARDSHEQFF. The CDR3 nucleotides are TGCAGTGCTAGAGATTCGCATGAGCAGTTCTTC. This rearrangement joins TRBV20-1 to TRBJ2-1; D gene ambiguous. Trimming removed 0 bases at V and 8 bases at J, with 5 bases between. This CDR3 has 11 amino acids. Germline V gene data show CDR1 as DFQATT and CDR2 as SNEGSKA (reference sequence).

The chain employs TRBV5-4 and TRBJ2-1; weak D call: TRBD1 (6 bases). V was pared by 3 bases and J by 0 bases, with 10 bases between. The length of the CDR3 is 15 residues. The germline V gene has CDR1 SGHNT and CDR2 YYREEE (reference sequence). Here the CDR3 DNA reads TGTGCCAGCAGCTCCGGACAGAGCTCCTACAATGAGCAGTTCTTC. Translation: CASSSGQSSYNEQFF.

This clonotype came up many times. V usage is TRBV11-3 and J usage is TRBJ2-7; weak D call: TRBD2 (5 bases). Deletions cut 0 bases from V and 2 bases from J, with 8 bases between. The CDR3 runs 14 residues. Germline values: CDR1 SGHNT, CDR2 YENEEA. This CDR3 is CASSLDSGTYEQYF. The CDR3 coding sequence is TGTGCCAGCAGCTTAGATTCGGGGACCTACGAGCAGTACTTC.